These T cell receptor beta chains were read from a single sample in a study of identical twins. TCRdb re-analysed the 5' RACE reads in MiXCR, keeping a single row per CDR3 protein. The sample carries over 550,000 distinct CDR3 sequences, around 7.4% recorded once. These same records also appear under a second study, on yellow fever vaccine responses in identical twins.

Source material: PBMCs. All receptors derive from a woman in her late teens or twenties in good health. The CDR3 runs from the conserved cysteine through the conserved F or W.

CASSLAGQASNQPQHF	TRBJ1-5	TRBV12-3/TRBV12-4
CASSPTGAEPQHF	TRBJ1-5	TRBV6-1
CALAGARTDTQYF	TRBJ2-3	TRBV7-8
CASSLRDRALFGYTF	TRBJ1-2	TRBV12-3/TRBV12-4
CASSPLQQGRETQYF	TRBJ2-5	TRBV6-1
CAISESKLESSTDTQYF	TRBJ2-3	TRBV10-3
CASSFPALTDTQYF	TRBJ2-3	TRBV12-3/TRBV12-4
CASSYSGGSTYEQYF	TRBJ2-7	TRBV6-5
CASSRTGRSNQPQHF	TRBJ1-5	TRBV6-2/TRBV6-3
CASSSTGQPQHF	TRBJ1-5	TRBV12-3/TRBV12-4
CASSLDSQYNEQFF	TRBJ2-1	TRBV5-1
CASSQEAGGLGGEQFF	TRBJ2-1	TRBV3-1
CASSPSSGGAHEQFF	TRBJ2-1	TRBV5-1
CASSLGVDTGELFF	TRBJ2-2	TRBV12-3/TRBV12-4
CASTIQGDNNYGYTF	TRBJ1-2	TRBV19
CASSPQPPFGEQFF	TRBJ2-1	TRBV27
CASSMLNTEAFF	TRBJ1-1	TRBV19
CASSILAGGVGETQYF	TRBJ2-5	TRBV12-3/TRBV12-4
CASNTGVKNSPLHF	TRBJ1-6	TRBV14
CASSSRQGSLNYGYTF	TRBJ1-2	TRBV11-3
CASSLQDSTYEQYF	TRBJ2-7	TRBV3-1
CASSLNMFYGYTF	TRBJ1-2	TRBV12-3/TRBV12-4
CASRSTGTGGGEQYF	TRBJ2-7	TRBV6-1
CASSWGFNSNQPQHF	TRBJ1-5	TRBV27
CASGTGGYNSPLHF	TRBJ1-6	TRBV12-3/TRBV12-4
CASSYPGSQETQYF	TRBJ2-5	TRBV12-3/TRBV12-4
CATSSSGHENTGELFF	TRBJ2-2	TRBV15
CASSQRRDLQETQYF	TRBJ2-5	TRBV4-1
CASSYSIGQETEAFF	TRBJ1-1	TRBV6-5
CASSYGAGETQYF	TRBJ2-5	TRBV6-6
CASSQTPRPGLAGHNEQFF	TRBJ2-1	TRBV4-1
CASSYDNTGELFF	TRBJ2-2	TRBV6-5
CASSDRGGQPYQPQHF	TRBJ1-5	TRBV2
CASSLAGVETRVEAFF	TRBJ1-1	TRBV5-6
CASSGRARAYEQYF	TRBJ2-7	TRBV12-3/TRBV12-4
CASSKVERAGAFGQYF	TRBJ2-5	TRBV21-1
CASSLVVLETQYF	TRBJ2-5	TRBV5-1
CASSQDLRLSNTEAFF	TRBJ1-1	TRBV4-1
CASIVAGGVYEQYF	TRBJ2-7	TRBV28
CASSLGSGVWNEQFF	TRBJ2-1	TRBV7-8
CAISESLRTHSGANVLTF	TRBJ2-6	TRBV10-3
CAISEREENTEAFF	TRBJ1-1	TRBV10-3
CASSHRNNEQFF	TRBJ2-1	TRBV3-1
CASSLSQTAWDEQFF	TRBJ2-1	TRBV12-3/TRBV12-4
CASSDLVTDTQYF	TRBJ2-3	TRBV10-2
CAISDDDRLSEAFF	TRBJ1-1	TRBV10-3
CASHTGGGDYEQYF	TRBJ2-7	TRBV5-1
CASRPIQGRQGTDTQYF	TRBJ2-3	TRBV6-2/TRBV6-3
CASSQLVLAGPLGTGELFF	TRBJ2-2	TRBV12-3/TRBV12-4
CSVLNRDTGELFF	TRBJ2-2	TRBV29-1
CASSPTSQSYEQYF	TRBJ2-7	TRBV7-8
CSASRPLNTEAFF	TRBJ1-1	TRBV20-1